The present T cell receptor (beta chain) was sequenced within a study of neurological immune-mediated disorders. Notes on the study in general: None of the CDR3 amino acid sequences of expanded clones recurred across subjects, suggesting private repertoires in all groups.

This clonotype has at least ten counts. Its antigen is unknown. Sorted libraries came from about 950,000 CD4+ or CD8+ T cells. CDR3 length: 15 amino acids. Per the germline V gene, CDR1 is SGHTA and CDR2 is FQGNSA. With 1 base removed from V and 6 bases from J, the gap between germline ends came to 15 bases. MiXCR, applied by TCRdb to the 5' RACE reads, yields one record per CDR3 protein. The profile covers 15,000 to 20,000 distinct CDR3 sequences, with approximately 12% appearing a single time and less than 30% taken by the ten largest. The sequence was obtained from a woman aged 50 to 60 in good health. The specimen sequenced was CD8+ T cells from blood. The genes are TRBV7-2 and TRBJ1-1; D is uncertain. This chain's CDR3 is CASSLVRALVAEAFF. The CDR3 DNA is TGTGCCAGCAGCTTAGTTCGGGCCTTAGTCGCTGAAGCTTTCTTT.